This T cell receptor (beta chain) was captured in a study of blood T cell repertoires in COVID-19. Turning to the study itself: Donors in the United States, Italy and Spain gave samples during acute or convalescent COVID-19. The analysed material was cDNA or gDNA that came from T cells, B-cell-depleted T cells, or PBMCs.

Per the study methods: It was from reference gene primer amplification that nucleated cell counts were estimated. Generated by immunoSEQ multiplex PCR, the TCRdb table keeps only in-frame clones and is missing some. That table supplies the V and J calls and clone size; D and trimming were determined from the DNA. This sample has around 50,000 clones, with 70% to 90% found just once. The CDR3 contains 14 residues. V lost 5 bases to trimming and J lost 8 bases; unmatched junction nucleotides: 8. Germline V gene data show CDR1 as MNHEY and CDR2 as SVGEGT. Material for sequencing was peripheral blood. The source of this sequence is a human donor in a cohort sampled during active COVID-19. The genes are TRBV6-2 or TRBV6-3 and TRBJ1-4, with 7 bases aligning to TRBD1. CDR3 nucleotide sequence: TGTGCCAGCAGTAAAGGGGGCTCATTCGAAAAACTGTTTTTT. As protein: CASSKGGSFEKLFF.